This paragraph covers one T cell receptor (beta chain) sequence. Antigen specificity is unknown. Patients with a history of autoimmune disease or on systemic immunosuppression were excluded. These data are taken from a study of OX40 agonist ivuxolimab in advanced cancers. Study-wide results and caveats: On average, a greater number of expanded clones characterised CD8+ T cells relative to CD4+.

Clones were read by immunoSEQ multiplex PCR, and TCRdb kept only the in-frame ones, dropping some. The data show fewer than 75,000 clones, with around 81% seen just once and 8.2% held by the top ten. The germline V and J ends were trimmed by 1 base and 9 bases, with 10 bases remaining between them. Looked up from germline, CDR1 is SNHLY and CDR2 is FYNNEI. This CDR3 has 12 residues. The source is an adult with an advanced solid tumor such as melanoma, head and neck, liver or kidney cancer. V is TRBV2 and J is TRBJ2-7; no definite D call. Sample: CD4+ or CD8+ T cells sorted from blood, taken in a trial of the OX40 agonist ivuxolimab. The CDR3 sequence: CASSEEGRVQYF. The CDR3 region has the DNA TGTGCCAGCAGTGAAGAGGGAAGAGTGCAGTACTTC.